One and the same sample provided the 3 T cell receptor beta chains below, sequenced in a study of blood T cell repertoires in COVID-19. Assay: immunoSEQ multiplex PCR; the TCRdb copy retains only in-frame clones and omits some. The table lists about 260,000 clones, 70% to 85% of them singletons. The source material was peripheral blood. The receptors here all came from a woman aged 80 or older with acute or convalescent COVID-19.

DNA of the CDR3: TGTGCCAGCAGCTTATTCACAGGAGGAAACACCATATATTTT. Amino acid sequence: CASSLFTGGNTIYF. The chain couples TRBV7-9 to TRBJ1-3; D perhaps matches TRBD1 (5 bases). Trimming stripped 2 bases from V and 4 bases from J, with 9 bases between. From germline, CDR1 is SEHNR and CDR2 FQNEAQ (reference sequence). The CDR3 consists of 14 residues.

This chain joins TRBV24-1 and TRBJ2-2; tentatively, D is TRBD1 (6 bases). The CDR3 length is 15 residues. Trimming removed 0 bases at V and 4 bases at J, with 8 bases between. Per germline, CDR1 KGHDR and CDR2 SFDVKD. CDR3 DNA sequence: TGTGCCACCAGTGATTTGGGGACAATCACCGGGGAGCTGTTTTTT. The encoded protein is CATSDLGTITGELFF.

The chain combines TRBV5-1 with TRBJ1-1; 11 nucleotides match TRBD1. This CDR3 is 16 amino acids long. Germline CDR1 SGHRS, CDR2 YFSETQ. V shed 4 bases and J 1 base; nucleotides not matched to a gene: 6. This CDR3 is CASSPGTGGKNTEAFF. The CDR3 coding sequence is TGCGCCAGCAGCCCTGGGACAGGGGGTAAGAACACTGAAGCTTTCTTT.